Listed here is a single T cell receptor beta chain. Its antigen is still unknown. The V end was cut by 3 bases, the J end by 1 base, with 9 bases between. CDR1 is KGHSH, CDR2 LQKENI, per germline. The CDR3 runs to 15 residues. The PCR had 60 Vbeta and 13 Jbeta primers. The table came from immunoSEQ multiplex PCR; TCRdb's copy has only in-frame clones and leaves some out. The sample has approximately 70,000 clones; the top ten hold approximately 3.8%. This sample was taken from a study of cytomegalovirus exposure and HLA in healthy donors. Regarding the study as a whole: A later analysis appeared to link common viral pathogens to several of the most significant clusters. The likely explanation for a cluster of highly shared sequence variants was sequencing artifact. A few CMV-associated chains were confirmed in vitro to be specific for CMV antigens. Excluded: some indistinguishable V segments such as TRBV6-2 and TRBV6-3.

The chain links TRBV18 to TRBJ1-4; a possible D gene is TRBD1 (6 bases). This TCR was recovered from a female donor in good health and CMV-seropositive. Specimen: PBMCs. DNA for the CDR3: TGTGCCAGCTCACCCACAGGGTTAACTAATGAAAAACTGTTTTTT. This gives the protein CASSPTGLTNEKLFF.